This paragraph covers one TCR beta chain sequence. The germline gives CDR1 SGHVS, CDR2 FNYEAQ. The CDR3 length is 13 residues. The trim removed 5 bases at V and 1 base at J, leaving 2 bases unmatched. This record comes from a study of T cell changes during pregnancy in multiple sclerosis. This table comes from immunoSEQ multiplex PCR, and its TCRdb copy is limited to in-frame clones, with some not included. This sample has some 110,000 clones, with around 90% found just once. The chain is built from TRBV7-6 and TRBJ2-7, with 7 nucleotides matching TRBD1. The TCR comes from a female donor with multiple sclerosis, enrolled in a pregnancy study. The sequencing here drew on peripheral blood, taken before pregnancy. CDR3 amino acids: CASSTGQSYEQYF. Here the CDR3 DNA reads TGTGCCAGCAGCACGGGACAGTCCTACGAGCAGTACTTC.